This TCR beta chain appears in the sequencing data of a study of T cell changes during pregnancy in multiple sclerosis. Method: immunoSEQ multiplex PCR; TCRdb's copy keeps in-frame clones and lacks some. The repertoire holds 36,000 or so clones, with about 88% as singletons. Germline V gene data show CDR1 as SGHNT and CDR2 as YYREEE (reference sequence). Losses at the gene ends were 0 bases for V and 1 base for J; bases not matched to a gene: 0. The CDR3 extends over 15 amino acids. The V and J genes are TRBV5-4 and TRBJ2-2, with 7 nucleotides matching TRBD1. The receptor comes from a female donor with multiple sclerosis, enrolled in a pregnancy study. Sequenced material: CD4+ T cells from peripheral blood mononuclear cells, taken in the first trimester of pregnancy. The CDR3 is CASSLDRGNTGELFF. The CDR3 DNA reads TGTGCCAGCAGCTTGGACAGGGGGAACACCGGGGAGCTGTTTTTT.